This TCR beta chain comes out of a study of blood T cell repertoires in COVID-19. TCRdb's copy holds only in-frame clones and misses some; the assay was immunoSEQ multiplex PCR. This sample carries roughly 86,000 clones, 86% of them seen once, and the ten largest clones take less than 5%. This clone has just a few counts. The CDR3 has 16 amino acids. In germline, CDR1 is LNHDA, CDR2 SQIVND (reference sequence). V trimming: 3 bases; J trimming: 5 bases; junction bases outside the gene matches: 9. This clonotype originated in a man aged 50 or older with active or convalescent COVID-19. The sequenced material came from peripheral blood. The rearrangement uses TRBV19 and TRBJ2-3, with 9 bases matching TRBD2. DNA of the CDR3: TGTGCCAGTAGTATGTACCTGGGACTAGCTAGAGATACGCAGTATTTT. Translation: CASSMYLGLARDTQYF.